The sequence of this T cell receptor beta chain was determined in a study of T cells in Graves' hyperthyroidism and ophthalmopathy. General observations from the study: A 13 V-J model separated ophthalmopathy from stable hyperthyroidism.

Template material for amplifying TCR beta CDR3 regions consisted of RNA transcripts. A first-round RT-PCR of the TCR CDR3 used the HTBI primer set. A single record per CDR3 protein comes from TCRdb applying MiXCR to the multiplex PCR reads. Counted here are fewer than 350,000 distinct CDR3 sequences, about an eighth occurring once; the ten biggest clones make up roughly 8.5%. Each patient was aged 18 to 65 and had newly diagnosed hyperthyroidism of under 2 months' duration. Each diagnosis was grounded in clinical symptoms, serum thyroxine and TRAb, thyroid ultrasound, and orbital computed tomography. It was roughly 10 ml of fresh peripheral blood that supplied the PBMCs. Germline loops: CDR1 SGHAT, CDR2 FQNNGV. This CDR3 spans 15 amino acids. Remarks on this clonotype: No antigen is known for it. The junction departs from the called germline gene at one end, perhaps through a read error.

The V call is TRBV11-2, the J call TRBJ2-1; tentatively, D is TRBD1 (7 bases). The TCR originated in a woman aged 30 to 39 with Graves' hyperthyroidism that later progressed to Graves' ophthalmopathy. Source material: blood. The chain's CDR3 is CASSLAGGQYNGQFF. The DNA for the CDR3 is TGTGCCAGCAGCTTAGCAGGGGGGCAATACAATGGGCAGTTCTTC.